The present T cell receptor beta chain was sequenced within a study of regulatory T cells in long-lasting Graves disease. Study-level results: Patients with persistent disease shared 2,741 public clonotypes, outpacing the 966 shared by new patients. TRBV28, TRBJ1-2 and TRBJ2-5 emerged as the favored segments in persistent disease.

This clonotype has ten or more counts. Its antigen is unidentified. Time point given: newly diagnosed GD, antithyroid drugs for less than 3 months. Construction of the TCR library relied on RNA isolated from PBMCs. The V gene lost 7 bases and the J gene lost 0 bases, with 37 bases spanning the gap. This CDR3 has 23 amino acids. The germline gives CDR1 MDHEN, CDR2 SYDVKM. Construction of TCR beta libraries relied on iRepertoire HTBI primers and on Arm-PCR targeting CDR3 regions. In TCRdb, the multiplex PCR reads were re-called with MiXCR into one record per CDR3 protein. Among more than 400,000 distinct CDR3 sequences, 15% to 20% were seen once, and the ten largest hold 9% to 15%. The sample also formed part of further work on T cells in Graves' hyperthyroidism and ophthalmopathy.

The chain employs TRBV28 and TRBJ1-5; D gene unclear. This sequence originates from a man aged 35 to 55 with Graves disease. This material consisted of peripheral blood mononuclear cells (PBMCs), taken at new diagnosis, from a patient treated with antithyroid drugs. DNA of the CDR3: TGTGCCAGCATAGACGGGGAGGGTAGCGGGAAGAGCGCCAGTCCGGGTAGCAATCAGCCCCAGCATTTT. Translated: CASIDGEGSGKSASPGSNQPQHF.